Listed below are T cell receptor beta chains from one sample, sequenced in a study of blood T cell repertoires in COVID-19. The protocol was immunoSEQ multiplex PCR, while the TCRdb copy is restricted to in-frame clones and leaves out a portion. The table lists 95,000 to 100,000 clones, roughly 83% of them singletons. Source material: peripheral blood. These receptors were obtained from a woman aged 55-70 years with acute or convalescent COVID-19. Each CDR3 is given with its conserved first and last residue. The order of the fields is D gene, V gene, J gene, CDR3 DNA, CDR3 protein. D genes are given only for firm matches.

TRBD1,TRBV30,TRBJ1-5,TGTGCCTGGAATCCGGGACAGGGGGCTAATCAGCCCCAGCATTTT,CAWNPGQGANQPQHF
TRBD1,TRBV28,TRBJ2-7,TGTGCCAGCAGTCCCAAAGGACAGGGCCACGAGCAGTACTTC,CASSPKGQGHEQYF
-,TRBV9,TRBJ1-4,TGTGCCAGCAGCGTATTGGGGGGGATAGGTGAAAAACTGTTTTTT,CASSVLGGIGEKLFF
-,TRBV11-2,TRBJ2-2,TGTGCCAGCAGCCCCCCAGGGGCGTCTGGGGAGCTGTTTTTT,CASSPPGASGELFF
TRBD2,TRBV7-2,TRBJ2-1,TGTGCCAGCAGCTTATCGGGACTAGGAGTCACCTACAATGAGCAGTTCTTC,CASSLSGLGVTYNEQFF
-,TRBV12-3/TRBV12-4,TRBJ1-1,TGTGCCAGCAGTTTAGCGCAGGGCACTGAAGCTTTCTTT,CASSLAQGTEAFF
-,TRBV9,TRBJ1-6,TGTGCCAGCAGCACGACCCCAGGGGTTTCCTCACCCCTCCACTTT,CASSTTPGVSSPLHF
TRBD1,TRBV9,TRBJ1-4,TGTGCCAGCAGCAAAGGGACAGGGCCGGGAAAACTGTTTTTT,CASSKGTGPGKLFF
-,TRBV6-5,TRBJ1-5,TGTGCCAGCAGTTATAGACAGCCCCAGCATTTT,CASSYRQPQHF
-,TRBV9,TRBJ2-1,TGTGCCAGCAGCGTAGGGGGACACGGGAGGATAACCTACAATGAGCAGTTCTTC,CASSVGGHGRITYNEQFF